These 27 T cell receptor beta chains came from one sample sequenced in a study of blood T cell repertoires in COVID-19. Some clones are missing from TCRdb's copy, which holds only in-frame ones; the method was immunoSEQ multiplex PCR. Of a few hundred thousand clones in the sample, approximately 80% were seen once. The sample taken for sequencing was peripheral blood. These receptors originate from a woman aged 18-30 years with acute or convalescent COVID-19.

The genes are TRBV12-1 and TRBJ1-6; the table calls TRBD1, which could not be checked here. TRBV12-1 is a documented pseudogene. The CDR3 sequence is 16 residues long. DNA of the CDR3: TGTGCCAGCAGCTCCTTGACAGGGATCTATAATTCACCCCTCCACTTT. It specifies CASSSLTGIYNSPLHF.

V gene TRBV21-1 combines with J gene TRBJ2-7; TRBD1, the table's D call, lacks a check against the DNA. TRBV21-1 is deemed a pseudogene. This CDR3 region has 17 residues. The chain's CDR3 is CASSKKGQGQETYEQYF. In DNA form, the CDR3 reads TGTGCCAGCAGCAAAAAGGGGCAAGGACAGGAAACCTACGAGCAGTACTTC.

The chain combines TRBV7-9 with TRBJ1-4; possible D gene TRBD1, 5 bases. CDR1 SEHNR and CDR2 FQNEAQ come from the germline V gene (reference sequence). The V end was cut by 1 base, the J end by 4 bases, with 10 bases between. CDR3 length: 15 residues. The CDR3 coding sequence is TGTGCCAGCAGCTTAGTTACAGGCCATAATGAAAAACTGTTTTTT. This translates into CASSLVTGHNEKLFF.

The chain employs TRBV4-3 and TRBJ2-7; 7 nucleotides align to TRBD2. Germline V CDR1 and CDR2: LGHNA, YSLEER. This CDR3 has 17 residues. Trimming took 3 bases from V and 0 from J; bases not matched to a gene: 11. CDR3 sequence: CASSHGLGPMASYEQYF. The DNA for the CDR3 is TGCGCCAGCAGCCACGGACTAGGCCCCATGGCCTCCTACGAGCAGTACTTC.

This clone was observed a handful of times. The chain uses TRBV7-2 and TRBJ2-5; D unresolved. This CDR3 spans 14 amino acids. The germline CDR1 and CDR2 sequences are SGHTA and FQGNSA. The V and J ends lost 2 bases and 5 bases respectively, with 12 bases between them. CDR3 bases: TGTGCCAGCAGCTTAAACTACCTCTCGGAGACCCAGTACTTC. Translation gives CASSLNYLSETQYF.

The chain carries TRBV7-7 and TRBJ2-3; possible D gene TRBD2, 6 bases. Germline lookup yields CDR1 SSHAT and CDR2 FNYEAQ (reference sequence). The CDR3 sequence is 15 residues long. DNA of the CDR3: TGTGCTAGCGTCCGACTAGACCCAAGCACAGATACGCAGTATTTT. Translated: CASVRLDPSTDTQYF.

In regard to this clone: Other nucleotide sequences from this sample produce the same CDR3. The chain joins TRBV10-3 to TRBJ2-7; unclear D gene. Trimming removed 3 bases from V and 3 bases from J, with 6 bases in between. The CDR3 contains 12 residues. The germline CDR1 and CDR2 sequences are ENHRY and SYGVKD. This CDR3 reads CAISDNSYEQYF. In DNA, the CDR3 is TGTGCCATCAGTGATAACAGCTACGAGCAGTACTTC.

This clone was found a few times. The chain is built from TRBV19 and TRBJ2-2; 11 nucleotides match TRBD2. Germline V CDR1 and CDR2: LNHDA, SQIVND (reference sequence). The V gene end was trimmed by 3 bases and the J gene end by 6 bases; junction bases not matched to a gene: 3. This CDR3 is built from 15 residues. The DNA of the CDR3 is TGTGCCAGTAGTATGACGACTAGCGGGGCCGGGGAGCTGTTTTTT. Its protein is CASSMTTSGAGELFF.

The genes are TRBV5-1 and TRBJ2-6, with D perhaps TRBD2 (6 bases). The CDR3 has 18 amino acids. V was trimmed by 0 bases and J by 1 base, leaving 14 bases between them. Germline assignment: CDR1 SGHRS and CDR2 YFSETQ. In DNA, the CDR3 is TGCGCCAGCAGCTTGGCCGGCGGGGAGCGTTCTGGGGCCAACGTCCTGACTTTC. Protein: CASSLAGGERSGANVLTF.

This chain connects TRBV24-1 to TRBJ2-3, with D uncertain. Trimming removed 5 bases from V and 1 base from J, with 9 bases in between. The germline CDR1 and CDR2 sequences are KGHDR and SFDVKD. CDR3 length equals 14 residues. The CDR3 region is CATSGARRTDTQYF. CDR3 DNA: TGTGCCACCAGTGGAGCTAGGCGCACAGATACGCAGTATTTT.

Comments on this clone: Other DNA variants within this sample encode the same CDR3. The rearrangement joins TRBV24-1 to TRBJ1-5; 10 bases line up with TRBD1. CDR1 and CDR2 from the germline V gene are KGHDR and SFDVKD. V dropped 7 bases and J dropped 5; count of bases not matched to a gene: 1. The CDR3 extends over 13 amino acids. CDR3 sequence reads: CATSGQGDQPQHF. The CDR3 DNA sequence: TGTGCCACCAGCGGACAGGGGGATCAGCCCCAGCATTTT.

This rearrangement joins TRBV19 to TRBJ2-1; a weak D match, TRBD1 (5 bases). Trimming left V 2 bases short and J 2 bases short, with 13 bases between. The V gene's germline CDR1 is LNHDA and CDR2 SQIVND (reference sequence). The CDR3 covers 16 residues. The CDR3 here is CASSIRPGLAYNEQFF. For the CDR3, the DNA is TGTGCCAGTAGTATACGCCCAGGGTTGGCCTACAATGAGCAGTTCTTC.

The table lists this clone with a few counts. The chain couples TRBV5-4 to TRBJ1-1; 8 bases are shared with TRBD1. With V trimmed by 4 bases and J by 6 bases, 5 bases remained unmatched. Germline CDR1 SGHNT, CDR2 YYREEE (reference sequence). The CDR3 is 13 amino acids. In nucleotides, the CDR3 is TGTGCCAGCAGCCCGGACAGGGTCGCTGAAGCTTTCTTT. The encoded protein is CASSPDRVAEAFF.

The CDR3 DNA reads as TGTGCCAGCTCACCAGGGATCGTGGGGCGTGAGCAGTACTTC. Translation gives CASSPGIVGREQYF. J is TRBJ2-7 and V is TRBV18, with D maybe TRBD1 (5 bases). CDR3 length equals 14 residues. Germline CDR1 and CDR2: KGHSH and LQKENI. V dropped 2 bases and J dropped 7 bases, with 15 bases sitting between them.

This CDR3 reads CASSSSGSGAGDYEQYF. Here the CDR3 DNA reads TGTGCCAGCAGTTCGTCGGGGTCTGGTGCGGGGGACTACGAGCAGTACTTC. The rearrangement links TRBV27 to TRBJ2-7, with 7 bases matching TRBD2. Trimming took 4 bases from V and 3 from J; bases not matched to a gene: 15. Germline values: CDR1 MNHEY, CDR2 SMNVEV (reference sequence). The CDR3 has 17 amino acids.

The chain links TRBV4-3 to TRBJ2-7, with 8 bases identical to TRBD2. After removal of 1 base from V and 0 bases from J, the junction contained 5 bases not matched to a gene. Germline-derived CDR1 and CDR2 are LGHNA and YSLEER. The CDR3 spans 16 residues. The CDR3 DNA reads TGCGCCAGCAGCCAAGGTGTCAGCGGGAGCTCCTACGAGCAGTACTTC. It translates to CASSQGVSGSSYEQYF.

The genes are TRBV27 and TRBJ2-1, with D possibly being TRBD2 (7 bases). The CDR3 length is 16 residues. V lost 5 bases to trimming and J lost 7 bases, with 21 bases between them. Germline-derived CDR1 and CDR2 are MNHEY and SMNVEV (reference sequence). CDR3 in amino acids: CASSPRTARTRNEQFF. CDR3 DNA sequence: TGTGCCAGCAGTCCCCGGACAGCCCGGACTAGGAATGAGCAGTTCTTC.

The chain recombines TRBV25-1 with TRBJ2-3; D ambiguous. V lost 4 bases and J 0 bases, leaving 17 bases between the germline ends. The CDR3 has 17 residues. Germline V lookup: CDR1 MGHDK, CDR2 SYGVNS. In DNA, the CDR3 is TGTGCCAGCAGTGTCTCTGGAGACTTCAAGAGCACAGATACGCAGTATTTT. Its translation is CASSVSGDFKSTDTQYF.

This chain joins TRBV25-1 and TRBJ2-7; weak D call: TRBD2 (6 bases). Germline CDR1 is MGHDK and CDR2 is SYGVNS. The V end lost 7 bases, the J end lost 5 bases, and 9 bases lay between the germline ends. The CDR3 is made up of 11 amino acids. The CDR3 DNA sequence: TGTGCCAGCACCGGGGGTGACGAGCAGTACTTC. Translation: CASTGGDEQYF.

This clone was counted only a few times. V is TRBV9 and J is TRBJ1-2; D remains unclear. With 0 bases removed from V and 4 bases from J, the gap between germline ends came to 13 bases. The germline CDR1 and CDR2 sequences are SGDLS and YYNGEE. The CDR3 runs 15 residues. CDR3 DNA: TGTGCCAGCAGCGTAGGAGGGAAATCTTCCTATGGCTACACCTTC. Translated: CASSVGGKSSYGYTF. The full variable domain, rest sourced from reference TRBV9 and TRBJ1-2, is DSGVTQTPKHLITATGQRVTLRCSPRSGDLSVYWYQQSLDQGLQFLIQYYNGEERAKGNILERFSAQQFPDLHSELNLSSLELGDSALYFCASSVGGKSSYGYTFGSGTRLTVV.

CDR3 sequence (DNA): TGTGCCATCAGAAGGGGGTGGGAACCAAACCGGGAGACCCAGTACTTC. It codes for CAIRRGWEPNRETQYF. The rearrangement joins TRBV10-3 to TRBJ2-5, with D possibly TRBD1 on 6 matching bases. The CDR3 spans 16 residues. Germline V lookup: CDR1 ENHRY, CDR2 SYGVKD. Trimming stripped 6 bases from V and 5 bases from J, with 22 bases between.

The rearrangement uses TRBV18 and TRBJ2-5; D call uncertain. From germline, CDR1 is KGHSH and CDR2 LQKENI. CDR3 size: 14 residues. V lost 8 bases and J 2 bases, leaving 15 bases between the germline ends. The CDR3 region is CASHQRQTQETQYF. The CDR3 DNA is TGTGCCAGCCATCAAAGACAAACACAAGAGACCCAGTACTTC.

The chain couples TRBV19 to TRBJ2-2, with 9 bases lining up with TRBD2. Trimming cost V 6 bases and J 4 bases; bases outside gene matches: 18. The CDR3 consists of 19 residues. CDR1 and CDR2 (germline): LNHDA, SQIVND (reference sequence). The CDR3 region is CASSEGIWSRAGGTGELFF. The CDR3 nucleotides are TGTGCCAGTAGCGAGGGCATATGGTCACGAGCGGGAGGCACCGGGGAGCTGTTTTTT.

The chain uses TRBV28 and TRBJ1-1, with a possible D match to TRBD1 (5 bases). V was pared by 5 bases and J by 0 bases, with 13 bases between. Germline V gene sequence: CDR1 MDHEN, CDR2 SYDVKM. CDR3 length: 15 residues. CDR3 coding DNA: TGTGCCAGCAGTCCCGGGACTTCGGTGAACACTGAAGCTTTCTTT. Translation: CASSPGTSVNTEAFF. The variable domain in full, with the rest retrieved from reference TRBV28 and TRBJ1-1, is DVKVTQSSRYLVKRTGEKVFLECVQDMDHENMFWYRQDPGLGLRLIYFSYDVKMKEKGDIPEGYSVSREKKERFSLILESASTNQTSMYLCASSPGTSVNTEAFFGQGTRLTVV.

The V and J genes are TRBV5-1 and TRBJ1-2; D might be TRBD1 (6 bases). The CDR3 is 15 amino acids. The germline V and J ends were trimmed by 0 bases and 0 bases, with 9 bases remaining between them. Germline V lookup: CDR1 SGHRS, CDR2 YFSETQ. The chain's CDR3 is CASSLGTVTNYGYTF. The CDR3 coding sequence is TGCGCCAGCAGCTTGGGGACAGTAACTAACTATGGCTACACCTTC.

The J gene is TRBJ1-3, the V gene TRBV7-8, with D perhaps TRBD1 (5 bases). Deletions cut 5 bases from V and 4 bases from J, with 24 bases between. In germline, CDR1 is SGHVS, CDR2 FQNEAQ. The CDR3 covers 18 residues. CDR3 bases: TGTGCCAGCAGCCGATACTCGCTGGGTGGGGCGGGGGGAAACACCATATATTTT. It is translated as CASSRYSLGGAGGNTIYF.

This clone has just a few counts. The chain links TRBV7-3 to TRBJ2-3; D is perhaps TRBD1 (6 bases). This CDR3 has 13 residues. Germline CDR1 is SGHTA and CDR2 is FQGTGA. The ends were cut back, 6 bases at V and 2 bases at J, with 9 bases in the middle. The CDR3 loop reads CASSRDNTDTQYF. CDR3 DNA: TGTGCCAGCAGTCGGGACAACACAGATACGCAGTATTTT.